One sample yielded the 21 T cell receptor beta chains listed below, sequenced in a study of cytomegalovirus exposure and HLA in healthy donors. This table comes from immunoSEQ multiplex PCR, and its TCRdb copy is limited to in-frame clones, with some not included. The sample consists of some 140,000 clones, 86% of them appearing once. Input material: PBMCs. The origin of the receptors is a man between 18 and 35 years old in good health and CMV-seronegative.

The rearrangement uses TRBV5-6 and TRBJ2-3, with unresolved D. Trimming cost V 3 bases and J 2 bases, with 7 bases left between them. The germline gives CDR1 SGHDT, CDR2 YYEEEE. This CDR3 is 13 amino acids long. As DNA, the CDR3 is TGTGCCAGCAGCTCACTATTCACAGATACGCAGTATTTT. This encodes CASSSLFTDTQYF.

This clone was picked up a small number of times. This sequence joins TRBV28 and TRBJ2-2; D is uncertain. This CDR3 has 12 residues. V shed 7 bases and J shed 8 bases, with 11 bases lying between them. CDR1 MDHEN and CDR2 SYDVKM come from the germline V gene. The CDR3 region has the DNA TGTGCCAGCACCTTTTCCTTTGGGGAGCTGTTTTTT. The encoded protein is CASTFSFGELFF.

The J gene is TRBJ2-7, the V gene TRBV5-6; TRBD1 matches at 7 bases. The CDR3 runs 14 residues. J gave up 4 bases and V 3 bases, and 7 bases lay outside the gene matches. Germline values: CDR1 SGHDT, CDR2 YYEEEE. The DNA of the CDR3 is TGTGCCAGCAGCTGGGGCAGGGGGACGTACGAGCAGTACTTC. Its protein product is CASSWGRGTYEQYF. The complete variable domain, with remaining parts taken from reference TRBV5-6 and TRBJ2-7, reads DAGVTQSPTHLIKTRGQQVTLRCSPKSGHDTVSWYQQALGQGPQFIFQYYEEEERQRGNFPDRFSGHQFPNYSSELNVNALLLGDSALYLCASSWGRGTYEQYFGPGTRLTVT.

The V gene is TRBV14, the J gene TRBJ1-1; perhaps TRBD1 as D (5 bases). The CDR3 sequence is 14 residues long. V was shortened by 5 bases and J by 5 bases, with 15 bases between the two germline ends. Germline loops: CDR1 SGHDN, CDR2 FVKESK. The CDR3 nucleotides read TGTGCCAGCAGCGGTGGACACTTTCTTACTGAAGCTTTCTTT. This gives the protein CASSGGHFLTEAFF. The entire variable domain, with the rest obtained from reference TRBV14 and TRBJ1-1, is as follows: EAGVTQFPSHSVIEKGQTVTLRCDPISGHDNLYWYRRVMGKEIKFLLHFVKESKQDESGMPNNRFLAERTGGTYSTLKVQPAELEDSGVYFCASSGGHFLTEAFFGQGTRLTVV.

The chain has TRBV6-5 and TRBJ2-3; 8 bases fit TRBD1. Germline trimming cut 6 bases from V and 0 bases from J; bases unmatched to any gene: 2. The CDR3 has 14 residues. Germline-derived CDR1 and CDR2 are MNHEY and SVGAGI. The CDR3 sequence: CASRRQGSTDTQYF. In DNA form, the CDR3 reads TGTGCCAGCAGACGACAGGGGAGCACAGATACGCAGTATTTT.

This clone was recorded once. This chain joins TRBV27 and TRBJ1-4; D unresolved. Germline V CDR1 and CDR2: MNHEY, SMNVEV (reference sequence). V shed 2 bases and J shed 7 bases, with 11 bases lying between them. The CDR3 runs 14 residues. CDR3 nucleotides: TGTGCCAGCAGTTTAGCCGGCCCGGGTGAAAAACTGTTTTTT. Translated: CASSLAGPGEKLFF.

This rearrangement joins TRBV13 to TRBJ2-2, with 10 bases that match TRBD1. From germline, CDR1 is PRHDT and CDR2 FYEKMQ (reference sequence). CDR3 length: 16 amino acids. V lost 4 bases to trimming and J lost 3 bases; unmatched junction nucleotides: 5. CDR3: CASSYDRGPDTGELFF. The CDR3 DNA reads TGTGCCAGCAGCTACGACAGGGGGCCCGACACCGGGGAGCTGTTTTTT.

The chain links TRBV18 to TRBJ2-3; 7 positions agree with TRBD2. Losses at the gene ends were 6 bases for V and 1 base for J; bases not matched to a gene: 7. There are 15 residues in the CDR3. CDR1 is KGHSH and CDR2 is LQKENI in the germline V gene. The CDR3 loop is CASSPTLAGTDTQYF. Here the CDR3 DNA reads TGTGCCAGCTCCCCAACCCTAGCGGGCACAGATACGCAGTATTTT.

This clone was observed once. The chain recombines TRBV19 with TRBJ1-5; 9 bases match TRBD1. After removal of 5 bases from V and 1 base from J, the junction contained 15 bases not matched to a gene. Germline CDR1 LNHDA, CDR2 SQIVND (reference sequence). The CDR3 is 19 residues long. The CDR3 spells CASSSGPGTGFDSNQPQHF. CDR3 nucleotide sequence: TGTGCCAGTAGTTCGGGTCCCGGGACAGGGTTTGACAGCAATCAGCCCCAGCATTTT.

The chain is built from TRBV7-9 and TRBJ1-1; D not resolved. Trimming took off 7 bases at V and 1 base at J, with 16 bases between the two ends. The CDR3 extends over 15 amino acids. The V gene's germline CDR1 is SEHNR and CDR2 FQNEAQ (reference sequence). CDR3 sequence reads: CASTIRNGENTEAFF. The CDR3 coding sequence is TGTGCCAGCACCATACGAAACGGGGAGAACACTGAAGCTTTCTTT.

The chain is built from TRBV19 and TRBJ1-2; TRBD1 is a possible D gene (5 bases). CDR3 length: 14 amino acids. V was trimmed by 9 bases and J by 3 bases, leaving 17 bases between them. Germline V CDR1 and CDR2: LNHDA, SQIVND (reference sequence). The CDR3 DNA reads as TGTGCCAGCGCTTTCAGGGATATTGACTATGGCTACACCTTC. Residues: CASAFRDIDYGYTF.

This rearrangement joins TRBV6-5 to TRBJ1-2, with D unclear. The CDR3 runs to 13 residues. The germline gives CDR1 MNHEY, CDR2 SVGAGI. The V end lost 7 bases, the J end lost 3 bases, and 12 bases lay between the germline ends. The CDR3 sequence is CASTFGAHYGYTF. Here the CDR3 DNA reads TGTGCCAGCACCTTCGGTGCCCACTATGGCTACACCTTC.

The rearrangement uses TRBV19 and TRBJ2-7, with D perhaps TRBD1 (6 bases). V was pared by 6 bases and J by 0 bases, with 9 bases between. The CDR3 totals 13 residues. CDR1 is LNHDA and CDR2 is SQIVND in the germline V gene (reference sequence). CDR3 coding DNA: TGTGCCAGTAGCCTGGACAGCTCCTACGAGCAGTACTTC. Encoded protein: CASSLDSSYEQYF.

The chain combines TRBV5-1 with TRBJ2-1; a possible D gene is TRBD1 (6 bases). The germline V gene has CDR1 SGHRS and CDR2 YFSETQ. The CDR3 has 14 residues. Trimming took off 6 bases at V and 0 bases at J, with 10 bases between the two ends. The CDR3 nucleotides read TGCGCCAGCATGGCAGGGGACTCCTACAATGAGCAGTTCTTC. Amino acid sequence: CASMAGDSYNEQFF.

The chain employs TRBV14 and TRBJ2-1, with D possibly being TRBD1 (6 bases). CDR1 and CDR2 (germline): SGHDN, FVKESK. V was shortened by 2 bases and J by 13 bases, with 15 bases between the two germline ends. The CDR3 length is 13 residues. CDR3 nucleotide sequence: TGTGCCAGCAGCCAATACTCAGGGGTTGACCAGTTCTTC. Protein sequence: CASSQYSGVDQFF. Full variable domain (remainder filled in from reference TRBV14 and TRBJ2-1): EAGVTQFPSHSVIEKGQTVTLRCDPISGHDNLYWYRRVMGKEIKFLLHFVKESKQDESGMPNNRFLAERTGGTYSTLKVQPAELEDSGVYFCASSQYSGVDQFFGPGTRLTVL.

The rearrangement links TRBV9 to TRBJ2-3, with 7 bases fitting TRBD2. Per the germline V gene, CDR1 is SGDLS and CDR2 is YYNGEE. The trim removed 0 bases at V and 4 bases at J, leaving 2 bases unmatched. This CDR3 region has 14 residues. CDR3 bases: TGTGCCAGCAGCGTAGGGGCGGGAGCAGATACGCAGTATTTT. Translated, it gives CASSVGAGADTQYF.

V and J are TRBV6-1 and TRBJ1-2; 7 bases match TRBD1. Unmatched junction bases numbered 7, after V lost 1 base and J lost 2 bases. The length of the CDR3 is 16 residues. Germline assignment: CDR1 MNHNS and CDR2 SASEGT. The CDR3 DNA follows: TGTGCCAGCAGTGAAGAAACAGGGGCCGGAAACTATGGCTACACCTTC. Protein: CASSEETGAGNYGYTF.

This chain links TRBV5-1 with TRBJ2-7; 7 nucleotides match TRBD1. This CDR3 contains 13 residues. Germline CDR1 SGHRS, CDR2 YFSETQ. V shed 4 bases and J 4 bases; nucleotides not matched to a gene: 5. DNA for the CDR3: TGCGCCAGCAGCGTGGGACAGCTTTACGAGCAGTACTTC. The encoded protein is CASSVGQLYEQYF.

This chain links TRBV6-4 with TRBJ2-7, with 9 bases that match TRBD2. J gave up 0 bases and V 6 bases, and 12 bases lay outside the gene matches. The germline V gene encodes CDR1 MRHNA and CDR2 SNTAGT. This CDR3 contains 17 residues. CDR3 in DNA: TGTGCCAGCAGGGCGGGAGGGTCGATCAAACCCTCCTACGAGCAGTACTTC. Amino acid sequence: CASRAGGSIKPSYEQYF.

In DNA form, the CDR3 reads TGTGCCAGCAGAGACGGACAGGTCCAGATTCAGTACTTC. Its protein is CASRDGQVQIQYF. This rearrangement joins TRBV2 to TRBJ2-4; TRBD1 matches at 7 bases. The CDR3 spans 13 residues. The V gene end was trimmed by 6 bases and the J gene end by 10 bases; junction bases not matched to a gene: 9. Germline CDR1 is SNHLY and CDR2 is FYNNEI.

The chain uses TRBV23-1 and TRBJ2-5; D is unclear. TRBV23-1 is placed among ORFs of uncertain function. V lost 3 bases and J lost 3, with 8 bases in between. CDR3 length: 13 residues. The CDR3 nucleotides are TGCGCCAGCAGTCAGCAGCGTAAAGAGACCCAGTACTTC. Residues: CASSQQRKETQYF.